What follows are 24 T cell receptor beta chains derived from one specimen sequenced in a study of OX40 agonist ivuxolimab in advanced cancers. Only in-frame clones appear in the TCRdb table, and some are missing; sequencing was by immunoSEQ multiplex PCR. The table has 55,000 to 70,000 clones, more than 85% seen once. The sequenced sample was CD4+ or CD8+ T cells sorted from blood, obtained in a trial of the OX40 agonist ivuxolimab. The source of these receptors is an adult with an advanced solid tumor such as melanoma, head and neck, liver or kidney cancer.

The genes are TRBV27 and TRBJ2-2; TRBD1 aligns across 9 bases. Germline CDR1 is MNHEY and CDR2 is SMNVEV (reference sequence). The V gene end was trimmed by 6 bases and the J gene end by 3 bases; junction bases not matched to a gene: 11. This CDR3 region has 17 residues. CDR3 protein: CASSILGQGLDTGELFF. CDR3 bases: TGTGCCAGCAGCATACTGGGACAGGGTCTTGACACCGGGGAGCTGTTTTTT.

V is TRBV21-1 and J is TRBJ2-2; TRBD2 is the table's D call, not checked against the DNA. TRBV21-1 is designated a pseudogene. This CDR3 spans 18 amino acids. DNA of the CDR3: TGTGCCAGCAGCCCTAAGGGGAGGGGGAACGCGAACACCGGGGAGCTGTTTTTT. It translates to CASSPKGRGNANTGELFF.

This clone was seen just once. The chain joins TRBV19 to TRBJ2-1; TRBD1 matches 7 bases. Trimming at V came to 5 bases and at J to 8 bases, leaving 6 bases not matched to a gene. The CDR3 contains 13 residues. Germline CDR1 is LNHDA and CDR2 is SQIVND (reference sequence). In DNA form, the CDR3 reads TGTGCCAGTAGTCTTAACAGGGGATATGAGCAGTTCTTC. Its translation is CASSLNRGYEQFF.

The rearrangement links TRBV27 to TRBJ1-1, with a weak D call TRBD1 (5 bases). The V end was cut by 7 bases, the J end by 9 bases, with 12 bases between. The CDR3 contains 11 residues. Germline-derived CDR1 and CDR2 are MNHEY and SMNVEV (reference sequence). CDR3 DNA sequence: TGTGCCAGCACTGGAGGGACTAAAGCTTTCTTT. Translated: CASTGGTKAFF.

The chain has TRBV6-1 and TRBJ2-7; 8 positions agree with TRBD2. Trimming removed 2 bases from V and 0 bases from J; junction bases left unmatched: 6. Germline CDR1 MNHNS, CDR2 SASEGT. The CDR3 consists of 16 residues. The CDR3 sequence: CASSESVAGFSYEQYF. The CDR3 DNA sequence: TGTGCCAGCAGTGAAAGCGTAGCGGGGTTCTCCTACGAGCAGTACTTC.

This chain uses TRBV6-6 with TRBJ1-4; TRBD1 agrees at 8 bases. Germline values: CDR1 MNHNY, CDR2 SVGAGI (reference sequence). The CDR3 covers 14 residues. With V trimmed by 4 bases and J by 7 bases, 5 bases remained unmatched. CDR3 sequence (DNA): TGTGCCAGCAGTTCGACAGGGGCAGGTGAAAAACTGTTTTTT. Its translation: CASSSTGAGEKLFF.

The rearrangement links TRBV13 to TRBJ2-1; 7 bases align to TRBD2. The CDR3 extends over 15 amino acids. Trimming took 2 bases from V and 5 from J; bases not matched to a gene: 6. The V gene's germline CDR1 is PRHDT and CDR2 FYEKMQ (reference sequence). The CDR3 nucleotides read TGTGCCAGCAGCTTAAGCGGGGTAATAGACAATGAGCAGTTCTTC. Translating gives CASSLSGVIDNEQFF.

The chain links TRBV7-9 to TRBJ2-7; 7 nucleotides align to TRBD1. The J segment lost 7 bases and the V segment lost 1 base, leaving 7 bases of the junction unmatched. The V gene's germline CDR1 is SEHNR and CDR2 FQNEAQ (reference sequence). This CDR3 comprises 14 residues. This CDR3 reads CASSLEGGEGEQYF. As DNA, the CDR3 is TGTGCCAGCAGCTTAGAAGGGGGCGAAGGGGAGCAGTACTTC.

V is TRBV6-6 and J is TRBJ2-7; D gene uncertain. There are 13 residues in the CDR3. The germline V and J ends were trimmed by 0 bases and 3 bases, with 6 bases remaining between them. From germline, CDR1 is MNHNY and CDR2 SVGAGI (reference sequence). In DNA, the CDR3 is TGTGCCAGCAGTTACTCAGGGTACTACGAGCAGTACTTC. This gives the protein CASSYSGYYEQYF.

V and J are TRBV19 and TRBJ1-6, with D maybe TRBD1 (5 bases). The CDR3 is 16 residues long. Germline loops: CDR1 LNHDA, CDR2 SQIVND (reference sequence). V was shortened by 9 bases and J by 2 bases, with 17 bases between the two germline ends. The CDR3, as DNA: TGTGCCAGCAGCGAACTGACAGACGCCTATAATTCACCCCTCCACTTT. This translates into CASSELTDAYNSPLHF.

The CDR3 protein is CASSLSAGVNTEAFF. The CDR3 DNA reads as TGTGCCAGCAGTTTATCGGCAGGGGTGAACACTGAAGCTTTCTTT. This chain connects TRBV27 to TRBJ1-1; maybe TRBD1 (6 bases). V lost 0 bases, J lost 0 bases, and 8 bases lay in between. The CDR3 runs to 15 residues. Germline CDR1 MNHEY, CDR2 SMNVEV (reference sequence).

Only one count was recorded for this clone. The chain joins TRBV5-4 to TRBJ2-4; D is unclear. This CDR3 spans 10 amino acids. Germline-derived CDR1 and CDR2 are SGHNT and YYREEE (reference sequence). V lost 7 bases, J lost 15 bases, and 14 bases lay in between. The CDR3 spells CASRRLGWYF. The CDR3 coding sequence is TGTGCCAGCCGCCGTTTGGGGTGGTACTTC.

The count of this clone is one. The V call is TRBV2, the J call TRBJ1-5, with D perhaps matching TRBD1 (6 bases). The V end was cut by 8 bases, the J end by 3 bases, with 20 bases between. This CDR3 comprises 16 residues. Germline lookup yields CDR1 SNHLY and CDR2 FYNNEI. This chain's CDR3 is CASGVPLRDTNQPQHF. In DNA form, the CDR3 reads TGTGCCAGCGGCGTGCCGCTCCGGGACACCAATCAGCCCCAGCATTTT. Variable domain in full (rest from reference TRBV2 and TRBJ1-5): EPEVTQTPSHQVTQMGQEVILRCVPISNHLYFYWYRQILGQKVEFLVSFYNNEISEKSEIFDDQFSVERPDGSNFTLKIRSTKLEDSAMYFCASGVPLRDTNQPQHFGDGTRLSIL.

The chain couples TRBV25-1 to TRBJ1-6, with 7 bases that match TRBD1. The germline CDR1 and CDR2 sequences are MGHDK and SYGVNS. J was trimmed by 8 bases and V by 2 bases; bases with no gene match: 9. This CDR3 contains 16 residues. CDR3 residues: CASSEGAGTVDSPLHF. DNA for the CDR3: TGTGCCAGCAGTGAAGGCGCCGGGACAGTGGATTCACCCCTCCACTTT.

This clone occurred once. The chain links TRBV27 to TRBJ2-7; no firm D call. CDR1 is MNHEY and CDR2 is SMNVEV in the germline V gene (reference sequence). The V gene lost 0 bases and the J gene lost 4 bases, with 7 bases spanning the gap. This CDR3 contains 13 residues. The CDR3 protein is CASSLSVRYEQYF. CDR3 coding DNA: TGTGCCAGCAGTTTATCTGTACGGTACGAGCAGTACTTC.

As DNA, the CDR3 is TGTGCCAGCAGCACGGACGGCCAACTTGGGGACACCGGGGAGCTGTTTTTT. This encodes CASSTDGQLGDTGELFF. The chain has TRBV5-4 and TRBJ2-2, with D uncertain. V was shortened by 4 bases and J by 3 bases, with 19 bases between the two germline ends. The CDR3 length is 17 residues. Germline V CDR1 and CDR2: SGHNT, YYREEE (reference sequence).

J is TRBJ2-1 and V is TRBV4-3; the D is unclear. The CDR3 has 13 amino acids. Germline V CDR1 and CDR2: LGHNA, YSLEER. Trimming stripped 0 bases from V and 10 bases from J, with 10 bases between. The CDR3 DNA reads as TGCGCCAGCAGCCAAGATCCGGTCGGCGAGCAGTTCTTC. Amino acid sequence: CASSQDPVGEQFF.

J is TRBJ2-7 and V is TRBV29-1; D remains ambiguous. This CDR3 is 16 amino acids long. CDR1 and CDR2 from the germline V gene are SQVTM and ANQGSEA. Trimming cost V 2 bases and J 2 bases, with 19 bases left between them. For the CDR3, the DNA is TGCAGCGTTGAAACTTCTGACACCCAACCCCCCTACGAGCAGTACTTC. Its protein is CSVETSDTQPPYEQYF.

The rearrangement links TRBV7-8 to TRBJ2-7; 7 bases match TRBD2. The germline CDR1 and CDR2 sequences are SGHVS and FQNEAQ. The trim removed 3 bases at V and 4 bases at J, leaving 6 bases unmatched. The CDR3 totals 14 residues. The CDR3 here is CASSLGGSIYEQYF. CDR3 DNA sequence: TGTGCCAGCAGCTTGGGGGGGTCCATTTACGAGCAGTACTTC.

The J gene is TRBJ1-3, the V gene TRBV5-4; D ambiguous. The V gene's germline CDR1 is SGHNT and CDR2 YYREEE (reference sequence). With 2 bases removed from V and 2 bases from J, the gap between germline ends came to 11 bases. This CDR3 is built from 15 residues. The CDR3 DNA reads TGTGCCAGCAGCTTTCGCGGGGTTACTGGAAACACCATATATTTT. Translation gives CASSFRGVTGNTIYF.

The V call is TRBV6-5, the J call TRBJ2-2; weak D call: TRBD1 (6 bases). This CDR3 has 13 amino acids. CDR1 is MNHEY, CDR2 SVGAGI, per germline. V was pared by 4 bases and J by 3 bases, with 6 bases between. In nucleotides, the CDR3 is TGTGCCAGCAGTTCAGGGGACACCGGGGAGCTGTTTTTT. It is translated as CASSSGDTGELFF.

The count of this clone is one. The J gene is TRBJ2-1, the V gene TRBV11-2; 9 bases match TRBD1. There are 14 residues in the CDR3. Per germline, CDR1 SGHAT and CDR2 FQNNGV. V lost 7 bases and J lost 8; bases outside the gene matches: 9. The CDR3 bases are TGTGCCAGCACTGGGGGGGACAGGGCTTATGAGCAGTTCTTC. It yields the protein CASTGGDRAYEQFF.

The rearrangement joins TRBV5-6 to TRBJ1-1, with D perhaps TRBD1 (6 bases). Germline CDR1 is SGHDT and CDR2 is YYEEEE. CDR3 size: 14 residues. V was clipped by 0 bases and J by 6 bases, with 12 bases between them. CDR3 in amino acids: CASSLGGGLSEAFF. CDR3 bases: TGTGCCAGCAGCTTGGGCGGGGGGCTATCTGAAGCTTTCTTT.

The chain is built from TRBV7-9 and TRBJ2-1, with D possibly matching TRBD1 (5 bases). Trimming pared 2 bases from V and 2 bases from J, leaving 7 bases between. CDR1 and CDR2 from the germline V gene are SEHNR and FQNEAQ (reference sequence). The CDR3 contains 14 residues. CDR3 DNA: TGTGCCAGCAGCTTACCGACAGCCTACAATGAGCAGTTCTTC. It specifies CASSLPTAYNEQFF.